The TCR beta chain under discussion was sequenced for a study of regulatory T cells in long-lasting Graves disease. The study, taken as a whole, reports: Clonotypes that were public and shared totalled approximately 3,000 in persistent patients versus 800 to 1,000 in new patients.

Combining iRepertoire HTBI primers with Arm-PCR of CDR3 regions, the authors built TCR beta libraries. TCRdb independently ran MiXCR on the multiplex PCR reads; one entry per CDR3 protein. Seen here are 400,000 to 500,000 distinct CDR3 sequences, 13% to 15% observed once, and the top ten hold approximately 19%. This clonotype was seen a handful of times. Its matching antigen is unknown. Time point noted: newly diagnosed GD, antithyroid drugs for less than 3 months. There was RNA extracted from PBMCs, and the TCR library was made from it. Looked up from germline, CDR1 is MNHEY and CDR2 is SMNVEV (reference sequence). The CDR3 is 16 residues long. V dropped 5 bases and J dropped 4 bases, with 15 bases sitting between them. The data also belong to a second study, concerning T cells in Graves' hyperthyroidism and ophthalmopathy. That study adds: Researchers defined stable Graves' hyperthyroidism as no ophthalmopathy progression within 18 months.

The gene calls are TRBV27 and TRBJ1-6, with D possibly being TRBD1 (6 bases). The source material was peripheral blood mononuclear cells (PBMCs), sampled at new diagnosis, from a patient treated with antithyroid drugs. This sequence was found in a woman aged 45-59 years with Graves disease. The CDR3 is CASSPRDNQYNSPLHF. The CDR3 DNA sequence: TGTGCCAGCAGTCCCCGGGACAACCAATATAATTCACCCCTCCACTTT.